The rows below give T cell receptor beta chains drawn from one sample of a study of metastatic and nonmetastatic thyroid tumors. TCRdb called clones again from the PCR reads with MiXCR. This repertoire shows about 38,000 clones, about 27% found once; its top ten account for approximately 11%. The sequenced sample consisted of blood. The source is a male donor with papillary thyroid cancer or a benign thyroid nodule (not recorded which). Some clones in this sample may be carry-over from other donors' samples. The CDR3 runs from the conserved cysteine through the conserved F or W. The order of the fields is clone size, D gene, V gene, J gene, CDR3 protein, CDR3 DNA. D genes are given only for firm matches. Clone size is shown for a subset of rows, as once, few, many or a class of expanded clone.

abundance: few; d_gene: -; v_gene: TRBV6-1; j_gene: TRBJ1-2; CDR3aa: CASTQGGGYHSNYGYTF; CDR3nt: TGTGCCAGCACTCAAGGGGGGGGATATCATTCCAACTATGGCTACACCTTC
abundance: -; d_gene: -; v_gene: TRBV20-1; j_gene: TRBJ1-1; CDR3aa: CSARISGFGTEAFF; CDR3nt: TGCAGTGCTAGAATTTCGGGGTTCGGCACTGAAGCTTTCTTT
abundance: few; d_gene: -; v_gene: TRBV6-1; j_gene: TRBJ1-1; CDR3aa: CASSGGILNTEAFF; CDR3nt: TGTGCCAGCAGCGGAGGGATATTGAACACTGAAGCTTTCTTT
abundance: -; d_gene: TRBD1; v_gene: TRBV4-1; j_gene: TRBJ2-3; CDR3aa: CASSQDIGTGGTDTQYF; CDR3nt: TGCGCCAGCAGCCAAGATATTGGGACAGGGGGCACAGATACGCAGTATTTT
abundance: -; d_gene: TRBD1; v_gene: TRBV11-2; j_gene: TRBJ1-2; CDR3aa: CASSPGQGEHYGYTF; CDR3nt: TGTGCCAGCAGCCCCGGACAGGGAGAGCACTATGGCTACACCTTC
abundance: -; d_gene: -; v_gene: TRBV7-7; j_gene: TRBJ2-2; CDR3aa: CASSSQGTGELFF; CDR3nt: TGTGCTAGCAGCAGTCAGGGCACCGGGGAGCTGTTTTTT
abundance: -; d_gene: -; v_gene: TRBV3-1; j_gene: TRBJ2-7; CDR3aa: CASSQIGYEQYF; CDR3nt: TGTGCCAGCAGCCAAATAGGCTACGAGCAGTACTTC
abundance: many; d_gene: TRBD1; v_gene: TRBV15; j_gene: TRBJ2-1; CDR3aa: CATSTDTGAYNEQFF; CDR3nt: TGTGCCACCAGCACCGATACAGGGGCCTACAATGAGCAGTTCTTC
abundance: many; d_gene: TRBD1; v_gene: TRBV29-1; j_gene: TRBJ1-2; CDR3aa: CSVPRDRAPMYGYTF; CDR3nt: TGCAGCGTACCTCGGGACAGGGCTCCCATGTATGGCTACACCTTC
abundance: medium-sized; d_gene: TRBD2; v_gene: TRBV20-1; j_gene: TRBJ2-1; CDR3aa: CSARFSGRGRGNEQFF; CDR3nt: TGCAGTGCTAGATTTAGCGGGAGGGGCCGTGGGAATGAGCAGTTCTTC
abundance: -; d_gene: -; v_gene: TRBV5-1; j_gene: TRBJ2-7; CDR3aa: CASSLADGGGRTHEQYF; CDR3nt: TGCGCCAGCAGCTTGGCCGATGGGGGCGGGAGAACCCACGAGCAGTACTTC
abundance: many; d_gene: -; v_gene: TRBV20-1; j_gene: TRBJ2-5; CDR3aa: CSAWTVKTKETQYF; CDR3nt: TGCAGTGCCTGGACAGTGAAAACTAAAGAGACCCAGTACTTC
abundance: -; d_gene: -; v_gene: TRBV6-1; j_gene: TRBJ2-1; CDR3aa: CASSVRREQFF; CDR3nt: TGTGCCAGCAGTGTACGAAGGGAGCAGTTCTTC
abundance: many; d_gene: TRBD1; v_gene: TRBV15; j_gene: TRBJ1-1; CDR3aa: CATQDRANTEAFF; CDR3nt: TGTGCCACCCAAGACAGGGCCAACACTGAAGCTTTCTTT
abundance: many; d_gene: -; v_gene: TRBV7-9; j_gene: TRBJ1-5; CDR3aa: CASSQSGGNQPQHF; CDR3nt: TGTGCCAGCAGCCAATCAGGGGGCAATCAGCCCCAGCATTTT
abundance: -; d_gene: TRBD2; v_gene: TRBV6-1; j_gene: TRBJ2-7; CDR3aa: CASTPGTTNSYEQYF; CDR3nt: TGTGCCAGCACACCCGGGACTACCAACTCCTACGAGCAGTACTTC
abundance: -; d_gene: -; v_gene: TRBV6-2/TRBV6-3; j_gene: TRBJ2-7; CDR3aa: CASSYEVGAEQYF; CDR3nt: TGTGCCAGCAGTTACGAGGTAGGGGCCGAGCAGTACTTC
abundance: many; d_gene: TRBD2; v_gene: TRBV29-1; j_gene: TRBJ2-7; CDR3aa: CSVGLDVYEQYF; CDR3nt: TGCAGCGTGGGACTAGACGTATACGAGCAGTACTTC
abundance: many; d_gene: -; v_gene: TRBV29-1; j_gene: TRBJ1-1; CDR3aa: CSVGEIGQNTEAFF; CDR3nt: TGCAGCGTTGGAGAAATCGGACAGAACACTGAAGCTTTCTTT
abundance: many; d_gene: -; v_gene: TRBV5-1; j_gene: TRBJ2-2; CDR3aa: CASSLDRESPGELFF; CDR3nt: TGCGCCAGCAGCTTGGACAGGGAATCTCCCGGGGAGCTGTTTTTT
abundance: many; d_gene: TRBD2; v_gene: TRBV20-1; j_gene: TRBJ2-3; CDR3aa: CSAIRVSMILAGSEDTQYF; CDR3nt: TGCAGTGCTATCAGGGTCTCAATGATTCTAGCGGGATCCGAGGATACGCAGTATTTT
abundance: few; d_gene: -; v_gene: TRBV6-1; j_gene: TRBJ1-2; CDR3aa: CASSERKNYGYTF; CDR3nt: TGTGCCAGCAGTGAAAGGAAGAACTATGGCTACACCTTC
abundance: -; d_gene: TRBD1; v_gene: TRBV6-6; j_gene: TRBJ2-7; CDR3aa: CASSSRGGGQESYEQYF; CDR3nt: TGTGCCAGCAGTTCCCGAGGTGGGGGACAGGAGTCCTACGAGCAGTACTTC
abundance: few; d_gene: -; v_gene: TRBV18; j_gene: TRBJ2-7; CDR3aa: CASSPSTGTYYEQYF; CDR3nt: TGTGCCAGCTCACCAAGCACAGGGACATATTACGAGCAGTACTTC